This TCR beta chain originates from a study of PD-1 blockade in classical Hodgkin lymphoma (dated by TCRdb to the early 2020s). Broadly, across the study: The study used TCR beta sequencing and CyTOF to define a peripheral blood immune signature of response to PD-1 blockade in classical Hodgkin lymphoma. Study-level results and caveats: Baseline TCR diversity was reported to be lower in newly diagnosed patients than in healthy donors and to be lower still in relapsed/refractory patients. The study was limited to a single clinical trial cohort, and causes of repertoire differences, possibly disease activity or prior therapy, remained undefined.

As regards this clone: What this receptor recognizes is not known. No clone much larger than this one lies a single base away; base qualities are absent.

Interpreted using the paper, the time point label stands for: newly diagnosed, previously untreated cHL patient sample. As a comparison group for the relapsed/refractory trial patients, PBMCs were sequenced from patients with newly diagnosed, previously untreated classical Hodgkin lymphoma. Peripheral blood was collected in 8 mL Vacutainer Cell Preparation Tubes, from which PBMCs were isolated by centrifugation and then cryopreserved. The CDR3 contains 12 residues, cysteine and phenylalanine counted. Left in the record is the CDR3 DNA by itself, 36 bases read in frame from the first base. The germline V gene sets CDR1 to SQVTM and CDR2 to ANQGSEA. V loses 3 bases at its end and J loses 8 bases; junction bases beyond the gene matches: 4. The Qiagen DNeasy kit was used to extract genomic DNA both from unsorted PBMCs and from the negatively selected CD4+ and CD8+ fractions. Using primers that anneal to V and J segments, immunoSEQ multiplex PCR amplified the TCR beta CDR3 regions. A synthetic immune receptor repertoire was used to minimize amplification bias, and any remaining bias was removed computationally after sequencing. From the authors' description of their analysis: Repertoire diversity was quantified as the Shannon entropy index using custom Python scripts. The unsorted, CD4+ and CD8+ repertoires were each analyzed separately, with the exception of combined analyses, where CD4+ and CD8+ sequences were merged in silico. This immuneACCESS table, as held by TCRdb, lists in-frame sequences with V and J called but not all clones. Of the missing ones, under half trace to an unresolved V gene in checked studies; the others have no known cause. That table gives V, J and clone size, and the DNA gave D and trimming. This sample holds tens of thousands of clones; roughly 93% were observed only once. Of the sample, over 4% falls within the top ten clones.

The TCR comes from a human donor with classical Hodgkin lymphoma. Sequenced material: peripheral blood mononuclear cells (PBMCs). The V gene is TRBV29-1 and the J gene is TRBJ2-1, with TRBD2 matching 7 junction bases. The nucleotide sequence is TGCAGCGTTGAGGTGGCGGGAGATGAGCAGTTCTTC. The encoded protein is CSVEVAGDEQFF.